A single sample gave rise to the 19 T cell receptor beta chains below, sequenced in a study of patients and donors after allogeneic stem cell transplantation. TCRdb reprocessed the RT-PCR reads with MiXCR, giving one entry per CDR3 protein. The top ten clones hold around 6% of a sample with more than 850,000 distinct CDR3 sequences, around 17% of them seen once. The specimen was blood, either unsorted or a sorted T cell fraction (not recorded which). All receptors derive from a human donor who was either an allogeneic HSCT recipient or a stem cell or donor lymphocyte infusion donor (not recorded which). It is not recorded whose cells these are; they may come from a transplant donor.

This clonotype was detected only a few times. The rearrangement uses TRBV20-1 and TRBJ1-4, with 8 bases fitting TRBD1. Germline values: CDR1 DFQATT, CDR2 SNEGSKA (reference sequence). After removal of 7 bases from V and 8 bases from J, the junction contained 12 bases not matched to a gene. The CDR3 extends over 14 amino acids. The CDR3 DNA is TGCAGTGTCCGTCTTCAGGGGGCAGGGGAAAAACTGTTTTTT. Encoded protein: CSVRLQGAGEKLFF.

This sequence joins TRBV29-1 and TRBJ2-3, with a possible D match to TRBD2 (5 bases). Per the germline V gene, CDR1 is SQVTM and CDR2 is ANQGSEA. The ends were cut back, 6 bases at V and 2 bases at J, with 12 bases in the middle. The CDR3 sequence is 13 residues long. CDR3 coding DNA: TGCAGCGTCCGCCGGGATCCCACAGATACGCAGTATTTT. Residues: CSVRRDPTDTQYF.

This clonotype was seen a few times. The V gene is TRBV20-1, the J gene TRBJ2-2; a weak D match, TRBD1 (6 bases). From germline, CDR1 is DFQATT and CDR2 SNEGSKA (reference sequence). The V gene lost 4 bases and the J gene lost 0 bases, with 12 bases spanning the gap. The CDR3 spans 15 residues. The CDR3 DNA reads as TGCAGTGCTATTCCGACAGGCCCGAACACCGGGGAGCTGTTTTTT. Amino acids: CSAIPTGPNTGELFF.

This clonotype was counted only a few times. The chain combines TRBV9 with TRBJ2-1; maybe TRBD2 (6 bases). Germline CDR1 SGDLS, CDR2 YYNGEE. V lost 0 bases, J lost 6 bases, and 19 bases lay in between. This CDR3 region has 17 residues. The DNA of the CDR3 is TGTGCCAGCAGCGTAGATCCCACGGCGGGGATTCGCAATGAGCAGTTCTTC. Encoded protein: CASSVDPTAGIRNEQFF.

This clonotype occurred a few times. The CDR3 DNA follows: TGTGCCAGCAGCCTTTACAATCAGCCCCAGCATTTT. Its translation: CASSLYNQPQHF. The chain carries TRBV7-6 and TRBJ1-5; D is uncertain. V was cut by 5 bases and J by 3 bases, with 5 bases left in between. The CDR3 is 12 amino acids. Germline V lookup: CDR1 SGHVS, CDR2 FNYEAQ.

This sequence joins TRBV21-1 and TRBJ1-1. TRBV21-1 constitutes a pseudogene. The CDR3 has 19 amino acids. The chain's CDR3 is CASSKELRQGQLEDTEAFF. The CDR3 nucleotides are TGTGCCAGCAGCAAAGAATTGAGGCAGGGCCAATTGGAGGACACTGAAGCTTTCTTT.

The chain links TRBV12-3 or TRBV12-4 to TRBJ1-2; tentatively, D is TRBD1 (5 bases). The V end lost 6 bases, the J end lost 4 bases, and 24 bases lay between the germline ends. The CDR3 has 17 amino acids. Here the CDR3 reads CASRALSGTRPSYGYTF. The CDR3 bases are TGTGCCAGCAGAGCACTCTCCGGGACGCGGCCATCCTATGGCTACACCTTC.

The chain combines TRBV24-1 with TRBJ2-6, with TRBD2 as a possible D gene (6 bases). CDR3 length equals 15 residues. V was clipped by 4 bases and J by 0 bases, with 6 bases between them. Germline CDR1 KGHDR, CDR2 SFDVKD. CDR3 DNA sequence: TGTGCCACCAGTGAGACTAGCTCTGGGGCCAACGTCCTGACTTTC. Translation gives CATSETSSGANVLTF.

This clonotype was detected only a few times. This chain's CDR3 is CASRMRELDTQYF. The DNA of the CDR3 is TGCGCCAGCAGGATGCGGGAGCTAGATACGCAGTATTTT. The gene calls are TRBV5-1 and TRBJ2-3; 7 bases are a match to TRBD2. The CDR3 is 13 amino acids. Per germline, CDR1 SGHRS and CDR2 YFSETQ. V shed 5 bases and J 5 bases; nucleotides not matched to a gene: 5.

This clonotype was counted a few times. The CDR3 coding sequence is TGTGCCAGCAGGCAGTCCGGGCAGGGCTACGAGCAGTACTTC. Its protein product is CASRQSGQGYEQYF. The V and J genes are TRBV12-3 or TRBV12-4 and TRBJ2-7, with a tentative D call TRBD1 (5 bases). The CDR3 sequence is 14 residues long. Trimming took 6 bases from V and 3 from J, leaving 15 bases between them.

DNA for the CDR3: TGCGCCAGCAGCCAATCGGGGGATACGCAGTATTTT. It translates to CASSQSGDTQYF. The V and J genes are TRBV4-1 and TRBJ2-3; weak D call: TRBD2 (5 bases). The germline gives CDR1 MGHRA, CDR2 YSYEKL. V lost 2 bases and J 6 bases, leaving 6 bases between the germline ends. There are 12 residues in the CDR3.

This clonotype has a handful of counts. This rearrangement joins TRBV24-1 to TRBJ2-6, with D possibly being TRBD2 (6 bases). V lost 3 bases and J 4 bases, leaving 18 bases between the germline ends. CDR1 is KGHDR, CDR2 SFDVKD, per germline. The CDR3 sequence is 18 residues long. Here the CDR3 reads CATSDTGGELGGANVLTF. The CDR3 DNA follows: TGTGCCACCAGTGATACCGGAGGGGAACTTGGGGGGGCCAACGTCCTGACTTTC.

The table lists this clonotype with many counts. The chain has TRBV30 and TRBJ2-7; D uncertain. Germline V gene lookup returns CDR1 GTSNPN and CDR2 SVGIG (reference sequence). Trimming shortened V by 4 bases and J by 3 bases, and 13 bases separated the two germline ends. The CDR3 loop spans 13 amino acids. The CDR3 coding sequence is TGTGCCTGGACCCCGGACGGATTCTACGAGCAGTACTTC. Translated: CAWTPDGFYEQYF. The variable domain in full, completed from reference TRBV30 and TRBJ2-7, reads SQTIHQWPATLVQPVGSPLSLECTVEGTSNPNLYWYRQAAGRGLQLLFYSVGIGQISSEVPQNLSASRPQDRQFILSSKKLLLSDSGFYLCAWTPDGFYEQYFGPGTRLTVT.

This clonotype came up once. The chain joins TRBV24-1 to TRBJ2-2, with D possibly TRBD1 on 5 matching bases. Trimming left V 4 bases short and J 3 bases short, with 11 bases between. CDR1 and CDR2 (germline): KGHDR, SFDVKD. The CDR3 totals 15 residues. The CDR3 DNA is TGTGCCACCAGTGACCCCCTACAGGACACCGGGGAGCTGTTTTTT. Translation gives CATSDPLQDTGELFF.

This clonotype has more than one count but fewer than ten. The J gene is TRBJ1-1, the V gene TRBV27, with 10 positions matching TRBD1. The CDR3 extends over 13 amino acids. Trimming removed 7 bases from V and 5 bases from J; junction bases left unmatched: 4. The V gene's germline CDR1 is MNHEY and CDR2 SMNVEV (reference sequence). In DNA, the CDR3 is TGTGCCAGCATTCGACAGGGGGCAACTGAAGCTTTCTTT. It codes for CASIRQGATEAFF.

This clonotype was observed a handful of times. The chain combines TRBV7-9 with TRBJ2-2; perhaps TRBD2 as D (5 bases). Looked up from germline, CDR1 is SEHNR and CDR2 is FQNEAQ (reference sequence). CDR3 size: 13 residues. V lost 6 bases and J 9 bases, leaving 14 bases between the germline ends. CDR3 in DNA: TGTGCCAGCAGGACCGGGGTGGTCCGGGAGCTGTTTTTT. It yields the protein CASRTGVVRELFF.

The table lists this clonotype with a few counts. A read error may be the cause here, since a much bigger clone is one base away. This chain joins TRBV28 and TRBJ1-1, with no clear D. This CDR3 is 13 amino acids long. CDR1 is MDHEN, CDR2 SYDVKM, per germline. Trimming took off 3 bases at V and 0 bases at J, with 5 bases between the two ends. CDR3: CASSFNMNTEAFF. The DNA of the CDR3 is TGTGCCAGCAGTTTCAACATGAACACTGAAGCTTTCTTT.

The chain joins TRBV20-1 to TRBJ2-2; 9 bases match TRBD2. Germline V gene data show CDR1 as DFQATT and CDR2 as SNEGSKA (reference sequence). V gave up 2 bases and J gave up 4 bases; unmatched junction bases: 8. The CDR3 covers 16 residues. The DNA for the CDR3 is TGCAGTGCTAGAATAGCGGGGGCCGACCTCACCGGGGAGCTGTTTTTT. Amino acid sequence: CSARIAGADLTGELFF.

This clonotype was picked up a small number of times. The chain links TRBV7-2 to TRBJ2-5; tentatively, D is TRBD1 (6 bases). The CDR3 consists of 13 residues. V dropped 5 bases and J dropped 5 bases, with 12 bases sitting between them. Germline-derived CDR1 and CDR2 are SGHTA and FQGNSA. In nucleotides, the CDR3 is TGTGCCAGCAGCAATTTTAGGGGGGAGACCCAGTACTTC. As protein: CASSNFRGETQYF. The full variable domain, with the rest looked up from reference TRBV7-2 and TRBJ2-5, is GAGVSQSPSNKVTEKGKDVELRCDPISGHTALYWYRQSLGQGLEFLIYFQGNSAPDKSGLPSDRFSAERTGGSVSTLTIQRTQQEDSAVYLCASSNFRGETQYFGPGTRLLVL.